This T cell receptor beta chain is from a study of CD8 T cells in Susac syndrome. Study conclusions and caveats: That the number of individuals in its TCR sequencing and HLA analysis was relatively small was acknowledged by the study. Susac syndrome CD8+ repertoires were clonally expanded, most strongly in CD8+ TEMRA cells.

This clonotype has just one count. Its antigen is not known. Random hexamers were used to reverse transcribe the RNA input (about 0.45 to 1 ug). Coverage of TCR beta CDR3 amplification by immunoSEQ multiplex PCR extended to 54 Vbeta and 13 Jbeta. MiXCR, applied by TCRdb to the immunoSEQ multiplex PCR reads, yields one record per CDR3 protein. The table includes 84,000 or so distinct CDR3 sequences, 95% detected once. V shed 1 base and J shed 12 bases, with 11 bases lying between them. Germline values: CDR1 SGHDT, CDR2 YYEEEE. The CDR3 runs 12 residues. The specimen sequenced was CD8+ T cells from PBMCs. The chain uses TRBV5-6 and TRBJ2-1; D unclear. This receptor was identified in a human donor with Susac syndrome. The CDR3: CASSLSDAGQFF. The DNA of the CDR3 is TGTGCCAGCAGCTTGTCCGACGCCGGGCAGTTCTTC.